The 26 T cell receptor beta chains below were found in one sample sequenced in a study of regulatory T cells in long-lasting Graves disease. Sequencing libraries for TCR beta were prepared with iRepertoire HTBI primers and Arm-PCR of CDR3 regions. TCRdb re-called the multiplex PCR reads with MiXCR, one entry per CDR3 protein. Of about 460,000 distinct CDR3 sequences listed, about 22% are singletons. Described time point: persistent/refractory GD, antithyroid drugs over 5 years with positive TRAb. Generation of the TCR library employed RNA extracted from PBMCs. Here the sequenced sample was peripheral blood mononuclear cells (PBMCs), taken when the disease was refractory, from a patient treated with antithyroid drugs. Receptors originate from a female donor with Graves disease.

This clonotype was observed many times. The V and J genes are TRBV28 and TRBJ2-7; 7 nucleotides match TRBD2. The CDR3 runs to 15 residues. CDR1 MDHEN and CDR2 SYDVKM come from the germline V gene. V lost 3 bases and J lost 2; bases outside the gene matches: 7. The DNA for the CDR3 is TGTGCCAGCAGTTTTAGGCTAAGCGGGGCCTACGAGCAGTACTTC. It specifies CASSFRLSGAYEQYF.

On this clonotype: This may come from a read error, since a much larger clone is one base off. This chain joins TRBV12-3 or TRBV12-4 and TRBJ2-4; D is unclear. CDR3 length equals 15 residues. V shed 4 bases and J shed 1 base, with 11 bases lying between them. CDR3: CASSSVGSAKNIQYF. In nucleotides, the CDR3 is TGTGCCAGCAGTTCCGTAGGGTCGGCCAAAAACATTCAGTACTTC.

This clonotype was seen ten or more times. The V gene is TRBV7-8, the J gene TRBJ1-2, with D perhaps TRBD1 (5 bases). CDR3 size: 14 residues. Germline assignment: CDR1 SGHVS and CDR2 FQNEAQ. Trimming left V 5 bases short and J 3 bases short, with 13 bases between. DNA of the CDR3: TGTGCCAGCAGCCCCAAAGGGACTGACTATGGCTACACCTTC. It specifies CASSPKGTDYGYTF.

The chain employs TRBV6-5 and TRBJ2-7, with 16 bases that match TRBD2. V gave up 0 bases and J gave up 2 bases; unmatched junction bases: 10. From germline, CDR1 is MNHEY and CDR2 SVGAGI. The CDR3 spans 20 residues. The CDR3 bases are TGTGCCAGCAGTTACTCCGGGACTAGCGGGAGGGCCGGGGCACCCTACGAGCAGTACTTC. It encodes CASSYSGTSGRAGAPYEQYF.

This clonotype was counted many times. The chain couples TRBV12-3 or TRBV12-4 to TRBJ2-2, with TRBD1 matching 7 bases. Unmatched junction bases numbered 8, after V lost 6 bases and J lost 4 bases. The CDR3 consists of 15 residues. DNA for the CDR3: TGTGCCAGCAGGAGCGGACAGGCGGGCACCGGGGAGCTGTTTTTT. This sequence encodes CASRSGQAGTGELFF.

The chain uses TRBV6-2 or TRBV6-3 and TRBJ2-2, with D hard to call. Germline V gene data show CDR1 as MNHEY and CDR2 as SVGEGT. This CDR3 region has 13 residues. V dropped 6 bases and J dropped 5 bases, with 10 bases sitting between them. Here the CDR3 DNA reads TGTGCCAGCAGCCCGGAGTTGACCGGGGAGCTGTTTTTT. Its translation: CASSPELTGELFF.

As concerns this clonotype: This could be a read error, since a much larger clone is one nucleotide away. V is TRBV6-1 and J is TRBJ2-7; D ambiguous. Trimming took 6 bases from V and 2 from J, leaving 5 bases between them. The CDR3 runs 11 residues. CDR1 MNHNS and CDR2 SASEGT come from the germline V gene. In nucleotides, the CDR3 is TGTGCCAGCAGGAAAACCTACGAGCAGTACTTC. Translation gives CASRKTYEQYF.

The table lists this clonotype with a few counts. The chain couples TRBV7-2 to TRBJ2-2; D ambiguous. Germline CDR1 and CDR2: SGHTA and FQGNSA. Trimming left V 5 bases short and J 6 bases short, with 10 bases between. This CDR3 has 13 residues. Written as DNA, the CDR3 is TGTGCCAGCAGCCGCGCAGGCGCCGGGGAGCTGTTTTTT. This encodes CASSRAGAGELFF.

V is TRBV9 and J is TRBJ2-7; tentative D call: TRBD1 (6 bases). Germline CDR1 reads SGDLS; CDR2 reads YYNGEE. V dropped 4 bases and J dropped 7 bases, with 12 bases sitting between them. This CDR3 has 12 amino acids. In DNA, the CDR3 is TGTGCCAGCAGCCAGGGGAGCGAGGAGCAGTACTTC. Its translation is CASSQGSEEQYF.

V usage is TRBV2 and J usage is TRBJ2-2; D remains unclear. Germline loops: CDR1 SNHLY, CDR2 FYNNEI. Trimming took 6 bases from V and 6 from J, leaving 11 bases between them. The CDR3 is made up of 13 amino acids. CDR3 region: CASRGFGAGELFF. The DNA of the CDR3 is TGTGCCAGCAGAGGGTTTGGCGCCGGGGAGCTGTTTTTT.

This clonotype was counted a few times. This chain links TRBV10-3 with TRBJ1-6, with D perhaps matching TRBD1 (6 bases). There are 18 residues in the CDR3. The germline V gene encodes CDR1 ENHRY and CDR2 SYGVKD. V was clipped by 2 bases and J by 0 bases, with 14 bases between them. The CDR3 sequence is CAISEIGGTSSYNSPLHF. CDR3 DNA: TGTGCCATCAGTGAGATCGGGGGCACGAGCTCCTATAATTCACCCCTCCACTTT.

The sample holds a few counts of this clonotype. The chain employs TRBV7-2 and TRBJ1-6; 12 bases line up with TRBD1. V was pared by 2 bases and J by 7 bases, with 12 bases of the junction left unmatched. The CDR3 extends over 19 amino acids. Germline V gives CDR1 SGHTA, CDR2 FQGNSA. Here the CDR3 DNA reads TGTGCCAGCAGCTTAAGGGGGGACAGGGGGCCGTCCGGGAATTCACCCCTCCACTTT. The encoded protein is CASSLRGDRGPSGNSPLHF.

This clonotype was picked up a small number of times. The rearrangement uses TRBV7-9 and TRBJ2-7; TRBD2 matches at 8 bases. The CDR3 length is 15 residues. V trimming: 5 bases; J trimming: 2 bases; junction bases outside the gene matches: 8. Germline CDR1 and CDR2: SEHNR and FQNEAQ (reference sequence). For the CDR3, the DNA is TGTGCCAGCAGCCTAACCGGGACTAGGACCTACGAGCAGTACTTC. Translating gives CASSLTGTRTYEQYF. Using reference TRBV7-9 and TRBJ2-7 for the parts outside the CDR3, the full variable domain is DTGVSQNPRHKITKRGQNVTFRCDPISEHNRLYWYRQTLGQGPEFLTYFQNEAQLEKSRLLSDRFSAERPKGSFSTLEIQRTEQGDSAMYLCASSLTGTRTYEQYFGPGTRLTVT.

This clonotype was detected many times. This sequence joins TRBV2 and TRBJ2-5; D might be TRBD2 (5 bases). The CDR3 is 12 amino acids. The germline V gene has CDR1 SNHLY and CDR2 FYNNEI. V was trimmed by 9 bases and J by 0 bases, leaving 8 bases between them. For the CDR3, the DNA is TGTGCCAGTGGGAGCGACCAAGAGACCCAGTACTTC. It is translated as CASGSDQETQYF.

This clonotype was recorded at least ten times. The V call is TRBV12-3 or TRBV12-4, the J call TRBJ2-5; either TRBD1 or TRBD2 may fit D (6 bases each). The CDR3 totals 14 residues. Trimming removed 7 bases from V and 5 bases from J, with 17 bases in between. Here the CDR3 DNA reads TGTGCCAGCACGGGGGCCAACCCTCAGGAGACCCAGTACTTC. Its protein is CASTGANPQETQYF.

Ten or more counts support this clonotype. This chain links TRBV29-1 with TRBJ1-1, with D perhaps TRBD1 (6 bases). V lost 4 bases, J lost 6 bases, and 15 bases lay in between. CDR1 is SQVTM and CDR2 is ANQGSEA in the germline V gene. The CDR3 spans 13 residues. CDR3: CSVGAGGQAEAFF. The CDR3 DNA reads TGCAGCGTTGGGGCGGGGGGGCAGGCTGAAGCTTTCTTT.

This clonotype occurred a few times. This rearrangement joins TRBV12-3 or TRBV12-4 to TRBJ1-1; unclear D gene. The germline V and J ends were trimmed by 5 bases and 11 bases, with 15 bases remaining between them. The CDR3 runs to 12 residues. CDR3 in DNA: TGTGCCAGCAGTCCCGAACTATTGGGGGCTTTCTTT. Residues: CASSPELLGAFF.

This chain joins TRBV13 and TRBJ2-1, with TRBD1 matching over 7 bases. Germline CDR1 and CDR2: PRHDT and FYEKMQ (reference sequence). V trimming: 5 bases; J trimming: 8 bases; junction bases outside the gene matches: 6. The CDR3 contains 13 residues. In nucleotides, the CDR3 is TGTGCCAGCAGCGACAGGGTGACAGATGAGCAGTTCTTC. Its protein product is CASSDRVTDEQFF.

This clonotype appeared a few times. The chain has TRBV19 and TRBJ2-7, with D maybe TRBD1 (7 bases). Germline V gene lookup returns CDR1 LNHDA and CDR2 SQIVND (reference sequence). The CDR3 is 14 residues long. Trimming pared 8 bases from V and 2 bases from J, leaving 16 bases between. CDR3 nucleotides: TGTGCCAGTCGGGAGACAGGGCGCGCCTACGAGCAGTACTTC. It codes for CASRETGRAYEQYF.

The chain couples TRBV20-1 to TRBJ1-6, with 8 bases lining up with TRBD1. Trimming removed 0 bases from V and 7 bases from J; junction bases left unmatched: 11. The CDR3 has 17 residues. CDR1 and CDR2 from the germline V gene are DFQATT and SNEGSKA (reference sequence). CDR3 protein: CSARDQAGGNRNSPLHF. The CDR3 nucleotides read TGCAGTGCTAGAGATCAGGCAGGGGGCAATAGGAATTCACCCCTCCACTTT.

In its sample, this clonotype was seen many times. The chain has TRBV7-9 and TRBJ1-1; no clear D gene. Germline V gives CDR1 SEHNR, CDR2 FQNEAQ (reference sequence). CDR3 length: 15 amino acids. V was trimmed by 0 bases and J by 2 bases, leaving 10 bases between them. The CDR3 sequence: CASSLAPGGNTEAFF. The CDR3 DNA follows: TGTGCCAGCAGCTTAGCGCCGGGAGGAAACACTGAAGCTTTCTTT.

The rearrangement joins TRBV20-1 to TRBJ1-3; D is ambiguous. This CDR3 spans 16 amino acids. Germline V gene data show CDR1 as DFQATT and CDR2 as SNEGSKA (reference sequence). The V gene lost 2 bases and the J gene lost 0 bases, with 14 bases spanning the gap. The CDR3 DNA is TGCAGTGCTAGACCTCTTCGACGGGACTCTGGAAACACCATATATTTT. Its translation: CSARPLRRDSGNTIYF.

This clonotype was seen repeatedly, ten times or more. The rearrangement links TRBV6-1 to TRBJ2-5, with D maybe TRBD2 (5 bases). CDR1 and CDR2 (germline): MNHNS, SASEGT. This CDR3 spans 14 amino acids. The V gene lost 5 bases and the J gene lost 5 bases, with 15 bases spanning the gap. CDR3 region: CASSPTSDRETQYF. The CDR3, as DNA: TGTGCCAGCAGTCCCACTAGTGATCGGGAGACCCAGTACTTC.

The chain combines TRBV20-1 with TRBJ1-4; D is perhaps TRBD1 (6 bases). The CDR3 loop spans 14 amino acids. Germline V lookup: CDR1 DFQATT, CDR2 SNEGSKA (reference sequence). V was pared by 6 bases and J by 7 bases, with 18 bases between. CDR3: CSARITGKGEKLFF. For the CDR3, the DNA is TGCAGTGCCCGCATAACAGGGAAAGGTGAAAAACTGTTTTTT.

In regard to this clonotype: Since a much larger clone is just one base distant, this may be a read error. The chain carries TRBV10-3 and TRBJ2-7, with D hard to call. Germline CDR1 reads ENHRY; CDR2 reads SYGVKD. V gave up 4 bases and J gave up 2 bases, with 9 bases separating them. CDR3 length: 13 residues. CDR3 region: CAISGLQTYEQYF. The CDR3 DNA reads as TGTGCCATCAGTGGGTTGCAGACCTACGAGCAGTACTTC.

This chain connects TRBV2 to TRBJ1-6, with D tentatively TRBD1 (6 bases). Germline V lookup: CDR1 SNHLY, CDR2 FYNNEI. V lost 7 bases and J 15 bases, leaving 19 bases between the germline ends. The CDR3 has 13 residues. CDR3 DNA: TGTGCCAGCACCCGAAACCCAGGGGAGGGCCTCCACTTT. This sequence encodes CASTRNPGEGLHF.